A single TCR beta chain is shown here with its context. This clone's antigen is unknown. The sample holds no much larger clone one base away, and base qualities are not on file. In the germline V gene (reference sequence), CDR1 corresponds to MNHNY and CDR2 to SVGAGI. Trimmed from V: 5 bases; trimmed from J: 5 bases; junction bases lacking a gene match: 3. The CDR3, cysteine through phenylalanine, is 14 amino acids long. Only the CDR3 portion is preserved as DNA: 42 bases, with reading frame beginning at the first base. The library was built by means of the immunoSEQ multiplex PCR assay. Turning to the authors' computational methods: A statistical classification framework was built for diagnosing cytomegalovirus status from the catalog of TCR beta chain sequences. Not all clones reach the TCRdb copy of this immuneACCESS table, which keeps in-frame sequences only. Checked studies attribute under half of the gap to unresolved V genes and leave the rest unexplained. V and J calls and clone size are copied from that table; D and trimming were computed from the DNA. Present in this sample are some 120,000 clones, roughly 91% of which were seen just once. The top ten hold approximately 3.5% of the sample.

These data come from a study of cytomegalovirus exposure and HLA in healthy donors (dated by TCRdb to the late 2010s). Study-level background: The 666 repertoires of the first cohort and the 95 to 150 validation repertoires were produced on the same platform, according to a later analysis. The aim of the study was to test whether cataloging public T cell receptors could identify signatures of past pathogen exposure. A separate validation cohort of about 110 different subjects was used in addition to the roughly 670-subject first cohort. High-throughput TCR immunosequencing, statistical association of individual TCRs with disease status, and machine learning were combined to predict cytomegalovirus infection status. The paper as a whole reports these results and caveats: The authors suggested that the approach could potentially be generalized to other disease states and immunological phenotypes. Three of the identified cytomegalovirus-associated TCR beta chains were confirmed in vitro to be specific for cytomegalovirus antigens. A later analysis found that TCRs clustered in the first cohort also tended to co-occur in the 120 validation repertoires, with more than 90% of cluster scores above 0. In both the original and validation cohorts, the classifier was reported to diagnose cytomegalovirus status with high specificity and sensitivity. Most TCR sequences were seen in very few donors, while some public TCRs were found in many individuals. The validation cohort had no HLA typing available for a later analysis, so co-occurrence within that cohort was assessed over all 120 or so repertoires. In the study, approximately 160 TCR beta chains were listed as associated with cytomegalovirus.

The donors were included in the validation cohort of some 120 subjects, a group kept apart from the roughly 730-subject first cohort. The chain is made from TRBV6-6 and TRBJ2-3; TRBD2 lines up with 11 middle nucleotides. This receptor was obtained from a man aged 30-40 years in good health and CMV-seronegative. Sequencing input: PBMCs. The nucleotide sequence reads TGTGCCAGCAGTAAAGGACTAGCGGGAGATACGCAGTATTTT. Its translation reads: CASSKGLAGDTQYF.